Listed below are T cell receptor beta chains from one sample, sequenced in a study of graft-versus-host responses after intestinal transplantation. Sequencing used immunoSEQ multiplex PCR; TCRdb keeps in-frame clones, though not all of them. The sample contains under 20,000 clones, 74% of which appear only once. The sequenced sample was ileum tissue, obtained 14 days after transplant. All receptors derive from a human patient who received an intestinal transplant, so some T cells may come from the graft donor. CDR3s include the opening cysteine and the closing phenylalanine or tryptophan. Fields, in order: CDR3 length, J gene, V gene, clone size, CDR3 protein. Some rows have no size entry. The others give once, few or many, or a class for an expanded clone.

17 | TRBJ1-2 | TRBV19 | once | CATTTGGESPFNYGYTF
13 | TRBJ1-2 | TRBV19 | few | CASSPRMNYGYTF
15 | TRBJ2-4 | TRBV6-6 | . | CASSSDRVYGDIQYF
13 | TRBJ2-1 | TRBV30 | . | CAWTQGGSNEQFF
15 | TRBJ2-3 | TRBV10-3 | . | CAISGERESTDTQYF
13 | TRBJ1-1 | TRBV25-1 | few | CASSVGFGTQAFF
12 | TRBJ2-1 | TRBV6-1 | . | CATRTGIHEQFF
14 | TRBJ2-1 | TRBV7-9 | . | CASSPGQTYNEQFF
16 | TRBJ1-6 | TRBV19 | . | CASSTNRVDGNSPLHF
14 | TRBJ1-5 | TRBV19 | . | CASSITGGNQPQHF
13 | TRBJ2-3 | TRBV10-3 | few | CAIPGPITDTQYF
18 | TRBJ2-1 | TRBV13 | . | CASSPHRLAGENDNEQFF
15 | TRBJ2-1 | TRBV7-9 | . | CASSSTVRDYNEQFF
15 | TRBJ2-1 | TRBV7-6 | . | CASSLARAGYNEQFF
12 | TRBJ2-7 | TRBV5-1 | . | CASSFPGDEQYF
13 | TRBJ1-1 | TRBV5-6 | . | CASRSGGNTEAFF
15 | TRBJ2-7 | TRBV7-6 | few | CASSLRQGAFNEQYF
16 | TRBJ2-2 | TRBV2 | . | CASRSRTGGRTGELFF
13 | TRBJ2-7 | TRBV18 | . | CASSPTRSYEQYF
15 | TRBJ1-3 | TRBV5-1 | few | CASSPGTGSGNTIYF
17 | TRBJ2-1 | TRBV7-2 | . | CASSLGFSGGGYNEQFF
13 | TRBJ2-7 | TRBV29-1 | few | CSVEWRPGGEQYF
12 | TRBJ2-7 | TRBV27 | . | CASSSGGYEQYF
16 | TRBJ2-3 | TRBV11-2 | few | CASSSRGPTSTDTQYF
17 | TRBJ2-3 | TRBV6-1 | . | CASSERRAARGTDTQYF
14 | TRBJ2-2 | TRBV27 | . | CASSLRQLAGELFF
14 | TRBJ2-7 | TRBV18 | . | CASSPPSPAYEQYF
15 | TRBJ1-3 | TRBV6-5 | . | CASSYSAGSGNTIYF
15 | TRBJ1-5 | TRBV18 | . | CASSPRQGVLQPQHF
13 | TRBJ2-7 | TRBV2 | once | CASLRDAAYEQYF
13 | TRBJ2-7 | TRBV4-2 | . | CASSVGQGYEQYF
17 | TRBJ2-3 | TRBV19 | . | CASSRSIGGGYTDTQYF